The entry below describes one T cell receptor (beta chain). Antigen: not known. The data stem from a study of CD8+CD57+ T cells in acquired aplastic anemia. The authors sequenced patients whose flow cytometry had shown CD8+CD57+ cell expansion. TCR beta VDJ combinations and CDR3 sequences were profiled from genomic DNA. TCRdb processed the reads anew with MiXCR; each CDR3 protein has one entry. Among around 500,000 distinct CDR3 sequences listed, about a third were seen once. Germline V gene lookup returns CDR1 MGHDK and CDR2 SYGVNS. The CDR3 covers 13 residues. Trimming stripped 8 bases from V and 3 bases from J, with 13 bases between. Notes on the study in general: Patients shared some 30 CD8+ CDR3 sequences with controls.

This TCR came from a human donor with aplastic anemia. The J gene is TRBJ1-1, the V gene TRBV25-1; a weak D match, TRBD1 (5 bases). The sequenced sample consisted of sorted CD4+, CD8+, or CD8+CD57+ T cells (not recorded which) from PBMCs. CDR3: CASSPTEYTEAFF. CDR3 nucleotide sequence: TGTGCCAGCTCACCGACAGAGTACACTGAAGCTTTCTTT.